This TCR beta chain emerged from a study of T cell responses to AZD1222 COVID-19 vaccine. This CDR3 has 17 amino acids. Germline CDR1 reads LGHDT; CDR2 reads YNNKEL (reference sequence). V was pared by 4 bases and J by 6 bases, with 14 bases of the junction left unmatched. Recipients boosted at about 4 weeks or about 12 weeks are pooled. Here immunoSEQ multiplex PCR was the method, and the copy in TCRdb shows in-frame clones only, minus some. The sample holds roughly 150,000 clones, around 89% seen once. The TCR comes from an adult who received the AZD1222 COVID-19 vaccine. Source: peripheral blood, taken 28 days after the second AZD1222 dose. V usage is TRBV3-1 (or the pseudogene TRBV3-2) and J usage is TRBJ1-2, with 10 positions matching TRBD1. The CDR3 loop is CASSPRTGGPGGNGYTF. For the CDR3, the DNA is TGTGCCAGCAGCCCCCGGACAGGGGGTCCTGGTGGGAATGGCTACACCTTC.